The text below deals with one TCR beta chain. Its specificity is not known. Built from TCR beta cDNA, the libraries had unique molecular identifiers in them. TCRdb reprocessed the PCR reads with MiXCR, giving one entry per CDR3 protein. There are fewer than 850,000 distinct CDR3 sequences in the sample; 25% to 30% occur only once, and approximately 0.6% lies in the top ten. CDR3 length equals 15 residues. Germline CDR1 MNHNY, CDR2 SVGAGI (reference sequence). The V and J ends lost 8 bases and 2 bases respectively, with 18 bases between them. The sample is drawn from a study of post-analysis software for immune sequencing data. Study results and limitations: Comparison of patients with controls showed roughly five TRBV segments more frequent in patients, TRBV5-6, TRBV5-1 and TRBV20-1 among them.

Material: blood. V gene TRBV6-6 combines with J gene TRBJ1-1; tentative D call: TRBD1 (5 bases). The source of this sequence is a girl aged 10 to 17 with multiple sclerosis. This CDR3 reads CASGVGAGGNTEAFF. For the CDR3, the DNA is TGTGCCAGCGGGGTCGGGGCAGGCGGAAACACTGAAGCTTTCTTT.